This T cell receptor (beta chain) was obtained from a study of T cell responses to AZD1222 COVID-19 vaccine. Germline values: CDR1 LGHDT, CDR2 YNNKEL (reference sequence). The CDR3 spans 15 residues. The V end lost 4 bases, the J end lost 7 bases, and 17 bases lay between the germline ends. Regarding the study as a whole: Across spike, vaccine-associated CD4 TCRs were found, dominant at 160-218 and 743-854. Reportedly, nearly half of unique spike TCRs recognized epitopes outside B.1.351/B.1.1.7 mutations. Breadth and depth of Spike-specific TCRs rose after two AZD1222 doses.

The assay was immunoSEQ multiplex PCR, and TCRdb's table has in-frame clones only and misses some. The sample has about 110,000 clones; roughly 91% are singletons. Worth noting for this clone: Its matching antigen is unknown.

This clonotype was obtained from an adult in good health. The sequencing here drew on peripheral blood, taken on day 0 of AZD1222 vaccination. V gene TRBV3-1 (or the pseudogene TRBV3-2) combines with J gene TRBJ1-5; D not resolved. DNA of the CDR3: TGTGCCAGCAGCCCTCCACCAGGATTGCCCCAGCCCCAGCATTTT. Amino acids: CASSPPPGLPQPQHF.